Each of the 10 T cell receptor beta chains below was sequenced from the same sample in a study of blood T cell repertoires in COVID-19. Clones were sequenced by immunoSEQ multiplex PCR, and TCRdb holds only the in-frame ones, with some missing. The sample has more than 110,000 clones; over 65% are singletons. Sequenced input: PBMCs or T cells enriched from blood (not recorded which). The origin of the receptors is a woman aged 45-59 years who had recovered from COVID-19.

The chain uses TRBV7-9 and TRBJ2-1, with 7 nucleotides matching TRBD2. The CDR3 spans 15 residues. V gave up 5 bases and J gave up 4 bases; unmatched junction bases: 8. CDR1 and CDR2 (germline): SEHNR, FQNEAQ (reference sequence). CDR3 coding DNA: TGTGCCAGCAGCATCAGCGGGGTTATGTACAATGAGCAGTTCTTC. As protein: CASSISGVMYNEQFF.

In its sample, this clone was seen a few times. This chain's CDR3 is CASSLGPGQGGQPQHF. CDR3 coding DNA: TGTGCCAGCAGTTTAGGTCCGGGACAGGGAGGTCAGCCCCAGCATTTT. The genes are TRBV27 and TRBJ1-5; 9 bases map to TRBD1. The V gene's germline CDR1 is MNHEY and CDR2 SMNVEV (reference sequence). The CDR3 has 16 residues. J was trimmed by 6 bases and V by 2 bases; bases with no gene match: 8.

J is TRBJ2-4 and V is TRBV28, with TRBD1 identical over 8 bases. CDR1 is MDHEN and CDR2 is SYDVKM in the germline V gene. V gave up 6 bases and J gave up 2 bases; unmatched junction bases: 9. The CDR3 runs 16 residues. The CDR3 sequence: CASRPTWTGSKNIQYF. CDR3 in DNA: TGTGCCAGCAGACCAACCTGGACAGGGTCCAAAAACATTCAGTACTTC.

This chain joins TRBV9 and TRBJ2-1; D unresolved. CDR3 length equals 11 residues. Looked up from germline, CDR1 is SGDLS and CDR2 is YYNGEE. The V and J ends lost 5 bases and 8 bases respectively, with 8 bases between them. The CDR3 region is CASRGLDEQFF. Here the CDR3 DNA reads TGTGCCAGCAGGGGCCTCGATGAGCAGTTCTTC.

The rearrangement links TRBV10-3 to TRBJ2-6; 8 bases align to TRBD1. The CDR3 runs to 21 residues. V was pared by 1 base and J by 0 bases, with 14 bases of the junction left unmatched. CDR1 and CDR2 (germline): ENHRY, SYGVKD. CDR3 nucleotides: TGTGCCATCAGTGAGTTGGCGCAGGGGGCGTTGGTAGGCTCTGGGGCCAACGTCCTGACTTTC. As protein: CAISELAQGALVGSGANVLTF.

In DNA form, the CDR3 reads TGTGCCAGCAGTCGTATCGGGCGGGGGAACACCGGGGAGCTGTTTTTT. This translates into CASSRIGRGNTGELFF. The chain carries TRBV7-2 and TRBJ2-2; the D gene is possibly TRBD2 (6 bases). This CDR3 is 16 amino acids long. Trimming removed 6 bases at V and 1 base at J, with 15 bases between. Germline CDR1 reads SGHTA; CDR2 reads FQGNSA.

The J gene is TRBJ1-3, the V gene TRBV6-1, with D perhaps matching TRBD1 (6 bases). CDR3 size: 14 residues. With 3 bases removed from V and 8 bases from J, the gap between germline ends came to 14 bases. Germline V gene data show CDR1 as MNHNS and CDR2 as SASEGT. The chain's CDR3 is CASSDRGGGDTIYF. The CDR3 DNA is TGTGCCAGCAGTGACAGGGGAGGGGGTGACACCATATATTTT.

This clone was recorded a few times. The rearrangement joins TRBV29-1 to TRBJ1-2, with a weak D call TRBD1 (5 bases). The germline gives CDR1 SQVTM, CDR2 ANQGSEA. The CDR3 consists of 13 residues. V gave up 6 bases and J gave up 2 bases, with 13 bases separating them. CDR3 residues: CSVRRQPNYGYTF. The CDR3 DNA reads as TGCAGCGTCCGCCGACAGCCCAACTATGGCTACACCTTC. Variable domain in full (rest from reference TRBV29-1 and TRBJ1-2): SAVISQKPSRDICQRGTSLTIQCQVDSQVTMMFWYRQQPGQSLTLIATANQGSEATYESGFVIDKFPISRPNLTFSTLTVSNMSPEDSSIYLCSVRRQPNYGYTFGSGTRLTVV.

This clone has more than one count but fewer than ten. The CDR3 coding sequence is TGCGCCACTAGCGGGGGGCGCACAAACCAAGAGACCCAGTACTTC. It yields the protein CATSGGRTNQETQYF. This sequence joins TRBV5-1 and TRBJ2-5, with 11 bases identical to TRBD2. Germline CDR1 reads SGHRS; CDR2 reads YFSETQ. CDR3 length: 15 amino acids. V was clipped by 9 bases and J by 0 bases; unmatched bases: 7.

The CDR3 loop reads CASYAGGGSGANVLTF. Written as DNA, the CDR3 is TGTGCCAGCTATGCAGGTGGGGGGAGTGGGGCCAACGTCCTGACTTTC. The J gene is TRBJ2-6, the V gene TRBV28, with D perhaps TRBD2 (6 bases). Germline-derived CDR1 and CDR2 are MDHEN and SYDVKM. V lost 8 bases to trimming and J lost 3 bases, with 17 bases between them. This CDR3 has 16 residues.